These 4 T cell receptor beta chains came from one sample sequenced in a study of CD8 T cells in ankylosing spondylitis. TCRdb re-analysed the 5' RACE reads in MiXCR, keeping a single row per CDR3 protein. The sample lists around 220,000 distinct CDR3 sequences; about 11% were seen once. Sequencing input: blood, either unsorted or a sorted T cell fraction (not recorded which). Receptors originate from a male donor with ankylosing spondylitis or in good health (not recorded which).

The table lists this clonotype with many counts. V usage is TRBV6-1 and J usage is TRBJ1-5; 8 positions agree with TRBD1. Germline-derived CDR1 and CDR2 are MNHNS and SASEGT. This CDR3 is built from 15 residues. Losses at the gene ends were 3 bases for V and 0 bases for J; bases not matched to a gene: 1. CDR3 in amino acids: CASSDRGLSNQPQHF. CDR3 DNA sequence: TGTGCCAGCAGTGACAGGGGGCTTAGCAATCAGCCCCAGCATTTT.

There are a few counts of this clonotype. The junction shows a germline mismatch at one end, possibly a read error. The CDR3 spells CASSPNRRQETQYF. CDR3 nucleotide sequence: TGTGCTAGCAGCCCAAACCGGCGCCAAGAGACCCAGTACTTC. The chain uses TRBV7-7 and TRBJ2-5; no clear D. The V gene's germline CDR1 is SSHAT and CDR2 FNYEAQ (reference sequence). The CDR3 is made up of 14 amino acids.

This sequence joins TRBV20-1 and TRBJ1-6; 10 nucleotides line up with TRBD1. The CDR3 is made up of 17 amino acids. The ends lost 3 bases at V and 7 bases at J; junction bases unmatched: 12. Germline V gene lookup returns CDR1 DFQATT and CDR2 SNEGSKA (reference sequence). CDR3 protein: CSARGGQGSLRNSPLHF. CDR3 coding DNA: TGCAGTGCTAGGGGGGGACAGGGGAGCCTTAGGAATTCACCCCTCCACTTT.

Written as DNA, the CDR3 is TGTGCCAGCAGCCATAGACCTGCAACTAATGAAAAACTGTTTTTT. This translates into CASSHRPATNEKLFF. The chain joins TRBV3-1 to TRBJ1-4; D is unresolved. Germline V lookup: CDR1 LGHDT, CDR2 YNNKEL (reference sequence). Trimming pared 3 bases from V and 0 bases from J, leaving 8 bases between. This CDR3 is 15 amino acids long.